This entry features one TCR beta chain sequence. The antigen it binds to is not known. Base qualities were left out, and no much larger clone turns up one base away. The data belong to a study of beta chain features in type 1 diabetes listed by TCRdb under 2018. Study-level background: No differences in mean age, gender distribution, total cell number or subset yield were found between patients and healthy donors. A total of roughly 99,000,000 sorted cells were examined across all samples, and the number of cells per subset was strongly correlated with RNA yield. In the study, TCRB repertoires of sorted circulating CD4+ T cell subsets from recently diagnosed type 1 diabetes patients were compared with those of matched healthy donors. Regulatory and stem cell-like memory subsets were obtained from only 8 patients and about 8 healthy donors, while naive and central memory subsets were obtained from all 28 donors.

All of the isolated RNA was reverse transcribed with the High Capacity cDNA Reverse Transcription Kit, so expressed TCRB transcripts were sequenced. Naive, central memory and regulatory T cell samples underwent deep immunoSEQ sequencing, averaging around 4 million total reads per sample. After sorted cells were lysed in RLT buffer, RNA was extracted with DNase-treated RNeasy Micro or Mini kits, with the choice depending on cell number. Each cell subset was processed on its own to prevent cross-contamination, while patient and healthy donor samples were processed together. TCRB sequences were amplified from cDNA with the immunoSEQ multiplex PCR, producing 87-bp fragments spanning the CDR3 region. Sequencing of the amplicons was performed on the Illumina HiSeq platform. Under the source paper's analysis protocol: Synthetic template baselines were used to correct PCR bias computationally, reads within Hamming distance 2 were collapsed together, and singletons that could not be merged were discarded. Reads were aligned to IMGT to assign V, D and J genes, CDR3 length, and insertions or deletions at six rearrangement sites. Within each subset, clonotype counts were normalized to sorted cell number, and only after that were true diversity and Gini coefficients computed with the tcR R package. The overlap coefficient, calculated on TCRB nucleotide sequences, was used to quantify repertoire sharing. Out-of-frame TCRB sequences from naive cells were analyzed to stand in for the pre-selection repertoire. As stored in TCRdb, this immuneACCESS dataset retains in-frame rearrangements with V and J assigned. A fraction of the clones does not appear; measured against another copy, unresolved V genes explain less than half of the discrepancy, and the remainder lacks a known reason. V and J calls and clone size are as listed in that table; D and trimming were resolved from the DNA. Across this sample there are under 450,000 clones, with approximately 15% seen only once. The biggest ten clones account for about 0.04% of the sample.

There are 18 amino acids in the CDR3, from cysteine to phenylalanine inclusive. The sequence is cut down to CDR3 DNA, 54 bases in frame from base 1. CDR1 and CDR2 are read off the germline V gene as SGHTA and FQGNSA. Compared with germline, V lacks 2 bases and J lacks 2 bases; bases without a gene match: 8. What the study reported, not specific to this receptor: PCR may preferentially amplify shorter templates, but because patient and control samples were amplified and corrected together, any resulting skew would affect both groups equally. A moderate but significant shortening of TCRB CDR3 length was observed in type 1 diabetes patients in all four CD4+ subsets. Because cDNA rather than genomic DNA was sequenced, highly expressing activated cells could have been over-represented, although no difference in activation and CD3 levels was found between groups. Naive, central memory and regulatory TCRB repertoires appeared to be more similar among patients than among healthy donors. Because small numbers of individuals were included in the HLA sub-analyses, any influence of HLA type on TCRB rearrangement was left unresolved. At VDJ recombination sites, type 1 diabetes patients had fewer insertions and more deleted nucleotides, which implies abnormalities in thymic rearrangement.

A single peripheral blood draw of approximately 110 mL on average was collected from each donor into heparinised tubes. Using a panel that included CD45RO, CCR7, CD25, CD127, CD95 and CD27, naive, central memory, regulatory and stem cell-like memory CD4+ T cells were sorted on a BD FACSAria II. A purity above 98% was achieved for all sorted populations. PBMCs were isolated immediately by Lymphoprep density gradient centrifugation and stained directly without culture. To minimize batch effects, samples were stained and sorted in pairs, one healthy donor with one patient per experiment. The V and J genes are TRBV7-2 and TRBJ1-6, with 8 central nucleotides matching TRBD1. Sequenced material: naive CD4+ T cells from blood. The cell subset or site tag for this specimen amounts to: true naive CD4+ T cells. The clonotype was recovered from a man younger than 40 in good health. The bases read TGTGCCAGCAGCTTACTCACCGGACAGGGCACCTATAATTCACCCCTCCACTTT. This is translated as CASSLLTGQGTYNSPLHF.